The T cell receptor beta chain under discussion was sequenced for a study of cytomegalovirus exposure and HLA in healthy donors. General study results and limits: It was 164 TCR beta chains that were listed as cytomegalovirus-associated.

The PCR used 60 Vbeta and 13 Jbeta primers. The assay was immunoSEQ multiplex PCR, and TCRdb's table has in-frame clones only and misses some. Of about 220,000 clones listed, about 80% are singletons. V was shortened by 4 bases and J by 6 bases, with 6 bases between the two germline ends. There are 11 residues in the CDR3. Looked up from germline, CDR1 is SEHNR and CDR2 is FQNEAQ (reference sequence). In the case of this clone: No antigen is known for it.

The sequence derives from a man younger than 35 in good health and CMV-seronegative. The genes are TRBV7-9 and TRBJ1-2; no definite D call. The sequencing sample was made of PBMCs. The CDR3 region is CASSSTHGYTF. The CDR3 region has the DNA TGTGCCAGCAGCTCTACCCATGGCTACACCTTC.